The rows below give T cell receptor beta chains drawn from one sample of a study of cytomegalovirus exposure and HLA in healthy donors. Profiling relied on immunoSEQ multiplex PCR, and the TCRdb table lists in-frame clones only, not all of them. In the table there are around 110,000 clones, about 61% of which are singletons. The sequenced material came from PBMCs. Receptors were obtained from a woman aged 25 to 39 in good health and CMV-seronegative. CDR3s include the opening cysteine and the closing phenylalanine or tryptophan. D genes are given only for firm matches.

D	J	V	CDR3
.	TRBJ1-2	TRBV5-1	CASSPGTTVNYGYTF
.	TRBJ2-5	TRBV2	CASTRDLQETQYF
.	TRBJ2-1	TRBV28	CASSVVYNEQFF
.	TRBJ2-7	TRBV27	CASSPRLDSYEQYF
.	TRBJ2-3	TRBV7-2	CASSLEGGTQYF
TRBD1	TRBJ1-1	TRBV7-2	CASSPGTANTEAFF
.	TRBJ2-2	TRBV15	CATSRARGGGGAGTGELFF
.	TRBJ1-2	TRBV4-3	CASSQDTRGSGYTF
.	TRBJ2-3	TRBV27	CASRQIRSGSGTDTQYF
.	TRBJ2-7	TRBV20-1	CSAYNTYEQYF
TRBD2	TRBJ2-1	TRBV7-3	CASSLETSGTNNEQFF
.	TRBJ1-4	TRBV30	CAWSAGVGEKLFF
.	TRBJ1-1	TRBV6-5	CASSYSSGKDEAFF
TRBD2	TRBJ2-3	TRBV10-2	CASRTRTSGRNSDTQYF
TRBD1	TRBJ1-1	TRBV2	CASGQGQMNTEAFF
.	TRBJ1-1	TRBV7-2	CASSLTGGLNTEAFF
TRBD1	TRBJ2-3	TRBV5-1	CASSSAGQGAGDTQYF
TRBD1	TRBJ2-7	TRBV5-6	CASSRTGADYSYEQYF
TRBD2	TRBJ2-7	TRBV5-1	CASTLSVEREYEQYF
TRBD2	TRBJ2-3	TRBV5-4	CASSLAPFAGGGSDTQYF
TRBD2	TRBJ2-7	TRBV14	CASSQLLGSGSYEQYF
TRBD2	TRBJ2-5	TRBV2	CASSGTSGRQETQYF
TRBD2	TRBJ2-1	TRBV5-1	CASSSLAGGPNEQFF
TRBD2	TRBJ2-3	TRBV9	CASSPGGIGTDTQYF
TRBD2	TRBJ2-3	TRBV28	CASSGTSGADTQYF
.	TRBJ2-7	TRBV20-1	CSAQDRHEQYF
.	TRBJ1-1	TRBV18	CASSPHATWTANTEAFF
TRBD1	TRBJ1-5	TRBV5-4	CASSMFGQGGNQPQHF
TRBD2	TRBJ2-2	TRBV6-1	CASSVHPLSGRNTGELFF
TRBD1	TRBJ2-1	TRBV28	CASSLSTGGVYNEQFF
TRBD2	TRBJ2-1	TRBV7-3	CASSDLAGGVYNEQFF
.	TRBJ2-7	TRBV27	CASSYRGGEQYF